This TCR beta chain derives from a study of cytomegalovirus exposure and HLA in healthy donors. Study-wide results and limits: Certain sequence variants were highly shared and formed a cluster, and this cluster was likely a sequencing artifact. An analysis done earlier found most TCR beta V segments productive about 87% or about 30% of the time. Three chains linked to CMV were shown in vitro to be specific for CMV antigens.

13 Jbeta primers and 60 Vbeta primers were used for the PCR. Sequencing was performed with immunoSEQ multiplex PCR; in TCRdb, only in-frame clones are kept and a portion is missing. The table has 150,000 to 200,000 clones, around 80% seen once; the top ten hold about 1%. CDR1 is SEHNR, CDR2 FQNEAQ, per germline (reference sequence). The CDR3 runs to 14 residues. Trimming took off 1 base at V and 6 bases at J, with 10 bases between the two ends. Concerning this clone itself: Antigen specificity is unknown.

The sequencing input was PBMCs. This sequence was found in a woman aged 40-49 years in good health and CMV-seronegative. The V and J genes are TRBV7-9 and TRBJ2-1; TRBD2 is a possible D gene (7 bases). The CDR3 is CASSLGGGGNEQFF. The DNA for the CDR3 is TGTGCCAGCAGCTTAGGAGGGGGGGGCAATGAGCAGTTCTTC.